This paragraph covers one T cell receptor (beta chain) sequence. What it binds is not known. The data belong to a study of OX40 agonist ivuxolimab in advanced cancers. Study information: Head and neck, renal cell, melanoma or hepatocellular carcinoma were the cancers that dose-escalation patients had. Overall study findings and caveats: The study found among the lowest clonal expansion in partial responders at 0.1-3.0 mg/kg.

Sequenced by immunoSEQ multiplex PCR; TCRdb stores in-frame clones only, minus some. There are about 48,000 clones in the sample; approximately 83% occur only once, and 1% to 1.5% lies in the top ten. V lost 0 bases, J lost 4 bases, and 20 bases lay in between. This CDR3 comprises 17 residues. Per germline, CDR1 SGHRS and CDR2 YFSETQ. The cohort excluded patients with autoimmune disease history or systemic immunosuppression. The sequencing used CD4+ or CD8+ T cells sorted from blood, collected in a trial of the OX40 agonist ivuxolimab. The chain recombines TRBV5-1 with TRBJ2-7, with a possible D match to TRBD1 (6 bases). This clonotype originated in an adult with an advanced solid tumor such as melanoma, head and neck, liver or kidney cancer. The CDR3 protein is CASSLGSLRGSNYEQYF. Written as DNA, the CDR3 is TGCGCCAGCAGCTTGGGATCGCTCAGGGGTTCAAATTACGAGCAGTACTTC.